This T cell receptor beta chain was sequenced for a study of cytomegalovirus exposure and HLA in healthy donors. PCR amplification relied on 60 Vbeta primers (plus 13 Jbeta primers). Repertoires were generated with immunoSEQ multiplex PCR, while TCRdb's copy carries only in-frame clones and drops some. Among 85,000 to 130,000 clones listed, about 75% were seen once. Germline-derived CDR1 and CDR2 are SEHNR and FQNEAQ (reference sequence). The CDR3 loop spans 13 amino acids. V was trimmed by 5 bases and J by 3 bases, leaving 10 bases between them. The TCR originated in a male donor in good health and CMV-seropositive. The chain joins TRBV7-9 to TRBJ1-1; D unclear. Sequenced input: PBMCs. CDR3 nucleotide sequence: TGTGCCAGCAGCCCGAGCCGGGACACTGAAGCTTTCTTT. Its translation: CASSPSRDTEAFF.